This TCR beta chain comes out of a study of HIV-infected children after antiretroviral therapy interruption. On the study more broadly: Recorded EBV and CMV exposure existed for most children.

Unique molecular identifiers were included in an RNA-based 3' RACE TCR library. TCRdb fed the 3' RACE reads into MiXCR, producing one record per CDR3 protein. The table includes about 89,000 distinct CDR3 sequences, approximately 6.9% detected once. CDR3 size: 15 residues. Germline CDR1 is MNHEY and CDR2 is SMNVEV (reference sequence). V was shortened by 3 bases and J by 2 bases, with 11 bases between the two germline ends. In its sample, this clonotype was seen many times. Treatment specified: PENTA 11 planned treatment interruption arm or continuous ART arm. Naive CD4+ CD45RA+ CD45RO- T cells were sorted from thawed PBMCs.

The sequence derives from a pool of human donors with HIV. This sequence joins TRBV27 and TRBJ1-5; D is uncertain. The sample was CD45RA+ CD4+ T cells from PBMCs, pooled from several time points, taken from a donor given antiretroviral therapy, either interrupted or continuous. Noted subset: naive CD4+ CD45RA+ CD45RO- T cells. This CDR3 is CASSLWGDGNQPQHF. CDR3 nucleotide sequence: TGTGCCAGCAGTTTGTGGGGAGACGGCAATCAGCCCCAGCATTTT.